These T cell receptor beta chains were read from a single sample in a study of T cell changes during pregnancy in multiple sclerosis. Repertoires were generated with immunoSEQ multiplex PCR, while TCRdb's copy carries only in-frame clones and drops some. The repertoire holds roughly 55,000 clones, with approximately 92% as singletons. Sequenced material: CD4+ T cells from peripheral blood mononuclear cells, taken after pregnancy. The receptors shown here come from a female donor in good health, enrolled as a control in a pregnancy study. Both conserved end residues are part of each CDR3. D genes are given only for firm matches.

CDR3 length: 15
V gene: TRBV6-5
J gene: TRBJ1-6
D gene: TRBD1
CDR3 DNA: TGTGCCAGCAGTGGGGACAGGGCCAATAATTCACCCCTCCACTTT
CDR3 protein: CASSGDRANNSPLHF

CDR3 length: 14
V gene: TRBV18
J gene: TRBJ2-5
D gene: .
CDR3 DNA: TGTGCCAGCTCACCTTCCGGGGGTAGAGAGACCCAGTACTTC
CDR3 protein: CASSPSGGRETQYF

CDR3 length: 15
V gene: TRBV4-1
J gene: TRBJ2-1
D gene: TRBD1
CDR3 DNA: TGCGCCAGCATACCAATGGGACAGGGGGCTTTTGAGCAGTTCTTC
CDR3 protein: CASIPMGQGAFEQFF

CDR3 length: 15
V gene: TRBV5-6
J gene: TRBJ1-6
D gene: TRBD1
CDR3 DNA: TGTGCCAGCAGCGAGGACAGGGGGCAATGGTCACCCCTCCACTTT
CDR3 protein: CASSEDRGQWSPLHF

CDR3 length: 16
V gene: TRBV11-2
J gene: TRBJ1-6
D gene: .
CDR3 DNA: TGTGCCAGCAGCCCCAGTAGGGGCTCCTATAATTCACCCCTCCACTTT
CDR3 protein: CASSPSRGSYNSPLHF

CDR3 length: 13
V gene: TRBV7-2
J gene: TRBJ1-1
D gene: .
CDR3 DNA: TGTGCCAGCAGCTTTCAGGGAAGGACTGAAGCTTTCTTT
CDR3 protein: CASSFQGRTEAFF

CDR3 length: 16
V gene: TRBV6-1
J gene: TRBJ2-7
D gene: TRBD1
CDR3 DNA: TGTGCCAGCAGTGAAGCACCGGGACAGGTCTCCTACGAGCAGTACTTC
CDR3 protein: CASSEAPGQVSYEQYF

CDR3 length: 14
V gene: TRBV18
J gene: TRBJ2-2
D gene: .
CDR3 DNA: TGTGCCAGCTCACCGGCGGTCAACACCGGGGAGCTGTTTTTT
CDR3 protein: CASSPAVNTGELFF

CDR3 length: 11
V gene: TRBV5-8
J gene: TRBJ1-6
D gene: .
CDR3 DNA: TGTGCCTTAGGGGAAAATTCACCCCTCCACTTT
CDR3 protein: CALGENSPLHF

CDR3 length: 14
V gene: TRBV19
J gene: TRBJ1-2
D gene: .
CDR3 DNA: TGTGCCAGTAGTGGGGCAGAAATATACTATGGCTACACCTTC
CDR3 protein: CASSGAEIYYGYTF

CDR3 length: 15
V gene: TRBV7-3
J gene: TRBJ2-5
D gene: .
CDR3 DNA: TGTGCCAGCAGCTTCGGCGGGGCCCAGGGAGAGACCCAGTACTTC
CDR3 protein: CASSFGGAQGETQYF

CDR3 length: 15
V gene: TRBV7-9
J gene: TRBJ1-6
D gene: TRBD1
CDR3 DNA: TGTGCCAGCAGCTTAGCAGGGGGCTTGGATTCACCCCTCCACTTT
CDR3 protein: CASSLAGGLDSPLHF